The present TCR beta chain was sequenced within a study of cytomegalovirus exposure and HLA in healthy donors. PCR involved 60 Vbeta and 13 Jbeta primers. Method: immunoSEQ multiplex PCR; TCRdb's copy keeps in-frame clones and lacks some. The table shows roughly 100,000 clones, with about two thirds occurring only once. The CDR3 is made up of 14 amino acids. Germline CDR1 reads MDHEN; CDR2 reads SYDVKM. Between the trimmed V and J ends, which lost 8 bases and 3 bases, there was a span of 17 bases. The sample comprised PBMCs. This receptor was obtained from a boy aged 5-17 years in good health and CMV-seronegative. The chain recombines TRBV28 with TRBJ2-7, with TRBD1 as a possible D gene (6 bases). CDR3 nucleotides: TGTGCCAGCGGCTCAGACAGGAATTACTACGAGCAGTACTTC. Its protein product is CASGSDRNYYEQYF.